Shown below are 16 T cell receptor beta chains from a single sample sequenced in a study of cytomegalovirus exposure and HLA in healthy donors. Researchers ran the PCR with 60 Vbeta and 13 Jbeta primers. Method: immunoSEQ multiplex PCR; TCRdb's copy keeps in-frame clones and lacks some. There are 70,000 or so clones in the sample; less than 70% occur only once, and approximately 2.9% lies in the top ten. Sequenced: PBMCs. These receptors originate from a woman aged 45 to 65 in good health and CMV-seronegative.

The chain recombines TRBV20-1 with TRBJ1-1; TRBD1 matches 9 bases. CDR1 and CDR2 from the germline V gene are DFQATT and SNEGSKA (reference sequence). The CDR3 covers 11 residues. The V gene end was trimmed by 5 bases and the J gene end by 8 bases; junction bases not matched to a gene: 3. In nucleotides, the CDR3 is TGCAGTGCTTACAGGGGGCCCGAAGCTTTCTTT. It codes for CSAYRGPEAFF.

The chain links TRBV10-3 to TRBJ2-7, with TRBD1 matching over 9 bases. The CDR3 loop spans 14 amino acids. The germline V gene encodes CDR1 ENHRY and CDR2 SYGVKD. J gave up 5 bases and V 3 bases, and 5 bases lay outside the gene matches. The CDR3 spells CAISESGTGNEQYF. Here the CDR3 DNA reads TGTGCCATCAGTGAATCCGGGACAGGGAACGAGCAGTACTTC.

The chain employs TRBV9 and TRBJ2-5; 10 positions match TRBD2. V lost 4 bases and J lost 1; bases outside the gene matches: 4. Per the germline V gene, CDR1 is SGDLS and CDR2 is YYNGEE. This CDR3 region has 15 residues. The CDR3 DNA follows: TGTGCCAGCAGCTCTAGCGGGGGTCCCCAAGAGACCCAGTACTTC. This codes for CASSSSGGPQETQYF.

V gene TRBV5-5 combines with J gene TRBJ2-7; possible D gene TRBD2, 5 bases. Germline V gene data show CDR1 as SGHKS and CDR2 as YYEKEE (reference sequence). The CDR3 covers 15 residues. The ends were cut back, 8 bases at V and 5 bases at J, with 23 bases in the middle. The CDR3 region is CASWVEGVPSHEQYF. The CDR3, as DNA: TGTGCCAGTTGGGTTGAGGGTGTACCTTCCCACGAGCAGTACTTC.

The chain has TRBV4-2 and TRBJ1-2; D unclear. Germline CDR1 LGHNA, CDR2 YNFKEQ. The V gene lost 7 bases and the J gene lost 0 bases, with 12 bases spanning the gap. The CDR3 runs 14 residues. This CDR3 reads CASTRDLPNYGYTF. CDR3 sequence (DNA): TGTGCCAGCACCCGAGACCTACCTAACTATGGCTACACCTTC.

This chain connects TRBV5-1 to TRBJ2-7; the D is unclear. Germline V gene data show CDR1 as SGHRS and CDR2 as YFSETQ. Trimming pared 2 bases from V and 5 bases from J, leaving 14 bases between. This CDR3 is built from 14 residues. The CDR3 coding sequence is TGCGCCAGCAGCTTCTCACAGCTTTCGGACGAGCAGTACTTC. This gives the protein CASSFSQLSDEQYF. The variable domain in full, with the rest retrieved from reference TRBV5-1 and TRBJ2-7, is KAGVTQTPRYLIKTRGQQVTLSCSPISGHRSVSWYQQTPGQGLQFLFEYFSETQRNKGNFPGRFSGRQFSNSRSEMNVSTLELGDSALYLCASSFSQLSDEQYFGPGTRLTVT.

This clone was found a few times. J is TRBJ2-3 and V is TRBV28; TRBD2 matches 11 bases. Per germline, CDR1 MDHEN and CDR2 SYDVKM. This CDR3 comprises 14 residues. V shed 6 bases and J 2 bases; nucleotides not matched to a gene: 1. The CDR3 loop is CASRLAGDTDTQYF. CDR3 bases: TGTGCCAGCAGACTAGCGGGAGACACAGATACGCAGTATTTT. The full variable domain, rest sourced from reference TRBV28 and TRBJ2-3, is DVKVTQSSRYLVKRTGEKVFLECVQDMDHENMFWYRQDPGLGLRLIYFSYDVKMKEKGDIPEGYSVSREKKERFSLILESASTNQTSMYLCASRLAGDTDTQYFGPGTRLTVL.

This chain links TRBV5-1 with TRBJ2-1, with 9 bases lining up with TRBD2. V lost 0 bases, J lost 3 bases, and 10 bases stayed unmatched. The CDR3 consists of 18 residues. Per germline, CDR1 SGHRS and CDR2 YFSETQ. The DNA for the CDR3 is TGCGCCAGCAGCTTGGTGGTAGCGGGGGCGAGGTTCTACAATGAGCAGTTCTTC. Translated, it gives CASSLVVAGARFYNEQFF. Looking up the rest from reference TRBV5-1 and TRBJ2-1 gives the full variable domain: KAGVTQTPRYLIKTRGQQVTLSCSPISGHRSVSWYQQTPGQGLQFLFEYFSETQRNKGNFPGRFSGRQFSNSRSEMNVSTLELGDSALYLCASSLVVAGARFYNEQFFGPGTRLTVL.

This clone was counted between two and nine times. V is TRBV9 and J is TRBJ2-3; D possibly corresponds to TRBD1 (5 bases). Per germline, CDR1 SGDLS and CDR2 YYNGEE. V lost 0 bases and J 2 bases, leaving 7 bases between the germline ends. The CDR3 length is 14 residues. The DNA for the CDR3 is TGTGCCAGCAGCGTAGCAGGGTCCACAGATACGCAGTATTTT. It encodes CASSVAGSTDTQYF.

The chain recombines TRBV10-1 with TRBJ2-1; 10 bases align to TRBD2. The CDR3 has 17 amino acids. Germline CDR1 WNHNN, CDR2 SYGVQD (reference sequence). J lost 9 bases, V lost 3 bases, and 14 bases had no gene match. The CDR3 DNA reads TGCGCCAGCAGTGATTGTAGTGGAGCGGGAGGGCCTTGTGAGCAGTTCTTC. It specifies CASSDCSGAGGPCEQFF.

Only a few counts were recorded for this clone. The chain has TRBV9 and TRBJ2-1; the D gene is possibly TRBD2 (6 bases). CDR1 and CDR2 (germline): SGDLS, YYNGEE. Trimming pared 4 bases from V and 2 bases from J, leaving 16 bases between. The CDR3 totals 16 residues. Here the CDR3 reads CASSPPGLATYNEQFF. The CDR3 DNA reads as TGTGCCAGCAGCCCCCCGGGACTGGCAACCTACAATGAGCAGTTCTTC.

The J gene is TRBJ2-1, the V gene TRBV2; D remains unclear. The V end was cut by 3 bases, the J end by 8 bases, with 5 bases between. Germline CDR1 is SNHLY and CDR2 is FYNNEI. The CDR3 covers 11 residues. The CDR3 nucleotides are TGTGCCAGCAGTGAGGTAGATGAGCAGTTCTTC. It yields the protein CASSEVDEQFF.

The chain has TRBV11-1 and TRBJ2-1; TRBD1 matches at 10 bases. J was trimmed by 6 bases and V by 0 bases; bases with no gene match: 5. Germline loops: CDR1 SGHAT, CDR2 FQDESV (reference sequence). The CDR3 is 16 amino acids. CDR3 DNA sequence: TGTGCCAGCAGCTTAGCCGGGACAGGGGTACCCAATGAGCAGTTCTTC. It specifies CASSLAGTGVPNEQFF.

The CDR3 bases are TGTGCCAGCAGTTTTCTATCGGTGAAACGGGGGGCCACAGATACGCAGTATTTT. This codes for CASSFLSVKRGATDTQYF. V gene TRBV28 combines with J gene TRBJ2-3; tentative D call: TRBD2 (7 bases). Per germline, CDR1 MDHEN and CDR2 SYDVKM. There are 18 residues in the CDR3. V was pared by 3 bases and J by 2 bases, with 21 bases between.

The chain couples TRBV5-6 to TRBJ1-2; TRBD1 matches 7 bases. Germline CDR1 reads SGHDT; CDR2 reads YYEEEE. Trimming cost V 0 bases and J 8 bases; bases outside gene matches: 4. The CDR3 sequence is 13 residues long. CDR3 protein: CASSLGQGDGYTF. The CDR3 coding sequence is TGTGCCAGCAGCTTGGGACAGGGAGACGGCTACACCTTC. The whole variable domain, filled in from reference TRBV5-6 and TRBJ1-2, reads DAGVTQSPTHLIKTRGQQVTLRCSPKSGHDTVSWYQQALGQGPQFIFQYYEEEERQRGNFPDRFSGHQFPNYSSELNVNALLLGDSALYLCASSLGQGDGYTFGSGTRLTVV.

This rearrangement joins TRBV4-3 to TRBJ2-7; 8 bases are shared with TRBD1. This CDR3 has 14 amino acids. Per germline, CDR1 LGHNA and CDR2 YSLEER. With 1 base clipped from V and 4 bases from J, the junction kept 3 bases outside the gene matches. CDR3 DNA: TGCGCCAGCAGCCAAGGGACAGGGAATTACGAGCAGTACTTC. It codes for CASSQGTGNYEQYF.